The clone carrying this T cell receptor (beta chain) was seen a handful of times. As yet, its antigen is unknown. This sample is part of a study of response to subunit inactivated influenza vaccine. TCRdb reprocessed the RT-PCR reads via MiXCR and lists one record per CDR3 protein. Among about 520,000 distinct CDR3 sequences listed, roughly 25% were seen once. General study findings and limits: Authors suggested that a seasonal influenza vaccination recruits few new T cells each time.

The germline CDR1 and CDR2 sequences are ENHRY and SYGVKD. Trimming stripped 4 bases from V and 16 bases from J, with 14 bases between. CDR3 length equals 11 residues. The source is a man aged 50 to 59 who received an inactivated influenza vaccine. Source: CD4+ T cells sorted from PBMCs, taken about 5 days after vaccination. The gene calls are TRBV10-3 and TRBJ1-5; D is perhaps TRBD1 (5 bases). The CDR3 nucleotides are TGTGCCATCAGTGGAGGGGAAGTTATCCATTTT. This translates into CAISGGEVIHF.